The next 9 T cell receptor beta chains were all read from a single sample in a study of blood T cell repertoires in COVID-19. Assay used: immunoSEQ multiplex PCR; TCRdb lists only in-frame clones, some missing. There are hundreds of thousands of clones in the sample; under 90% occur only once, and less than 3.5% lies in the top ten. The material sequenced was PBMCs or T cells enriched from blood (not recorded which). Receptors originate from a woman aged 45-65 years who had been exposed to COVID-19.

The CDR3 DNA reads as TGTGCCAGCAGGTCGGCAGGGGGCCGGGCCGGGGAGCTGTTTTTT. It is translated as CASRSAGGRAGELFF. The V gene is TRBV2, the J gene TRBJ2-2; 8 nucleotides align to TRBD1. This CDR3 spans 15 amino acids. Germline CDR1 SNHLY, CDR2 FYNNEI. The ends lost 6 bases at V and 6 bases at J; junction bases unmatched: 9. The complete variable domain, with remaining parts taken from reference TRBV2 and TRBJ2-2, reads EPEVTQTPSHQVTQMGQEVILRCVPISNHLYFYWYRQILGQKVEFLVSFYNNEISEKSEIFDDQFSVERPDGSNFTLKIRSTKLEDSAMYFCASRSAGGRAGELFFGEGSRLTVL.

The V gene is TRBV5-1, the J gene TRBJ1-6; 9 nucleotides match TRBD1. Germline V gives CDR1 SGHRS, CDR2 YFSETQ. The CDR3 totals 17 residues. Trimming removed 4 bases from V and 7 bases from J; junction bases left unmatched: 12. The CDR3 DNA sequence: TGCGCCAGCAGCCCTACAAACCTACAGGGGGCGAATTCACCCCTCCACTTT. Its protein product is CASSPTNLQGANSPLHF.

Only a few counts were recorded for this clone. The V gene is TRBV27, the J gene TRBJ1-1; 9 nucleotides align to TRBD1. CDR1 and CDR2 from the germline V gene are MNHEY and SMNVEV (reference sequence). J lost 4 bases, V lost 5 bases, and 11 bases had no gene match. The CDR3 runs 16 residues. This chain's CDR3 is CASSRQGVYGGTEAFF. CDR3 DNA: TGTGCCAGCAGTAGACAGGGGGTTTACGGGGGCACTGAAGCTTTCTTT.

This rearrangement joins TRBV5-6 to TRBJ2-4; a possible D gene is TRBD1 (5 bases). This CDR3 comprises 14 residues. Trimming left V 4 bases short and J 0 bases short, with 8 bases between. Germline values: CDR1 SGHDT, CDR2 YYEEEE. DNA of the CDR3: TGTGCCAGCAGCCCTGGGGCAGCCAAAAACATTCAGTACTTC. Translating gives CASSPGAAKNIQYF.

CDR3 sequence: CASSASGASDEQFF. CDR3 coding DNA: TGTGCCAGCAGTGCCTCCGGTGCGAGCGATGAGCAGTTCTTC. The rearrangement joins TRBV9 to TRBJ2-1; D gene uncertain. Germline V gene data show CDR1 as SGDLS and CDR2 as YYNGEE. The CDR3 contains 14 residues. V was cut by 5 bases and J by 8 bases, with 17 bases left in between.

This clone came up once. The V call is TRBV6-5, the J call TRBJ1-3; maybe TRBD1 (5 bases). The CDR3 is 15 residues long. The germline CDR1 and CDR2 sequences are MNHEY and SVGAGI. Trimming cost V 0 bases and J 8 bases, with 14 bases left between them. As DNA, the CDR3 is TGTGCCAGCAGTTACTCGGCGCGGGGGATAGACACCATATATTTT. Protein product: CASSYSARGIDTIYF.

This clone was seen more than once but under ten times. The rearrangement joins TRBV15 to TRBJ1-5; D not resolved. This CDR3 comprises 15 residues. The germline V gene has CDR1 LNHNV and CDR2 YYDKDF (reference sequence). The ends were cut back, 0 bases at V and 0 bases at J, with 6 bases in the middle. The CDR3 spells CATSREQDSNQPQHF. CDR3 DNA: TGTGCCACCAGCAGAGAACAAGATAGCAATCAGCCCCAGCATTTT.

The rearrangement joins TRBV5-4 to TRBJ2-5; D uncertain. The V and J ends lost 0 bases and 3 bases respectively, with 12 bases between them. Germline V gene sequence: CDR1 SGHNT, CDR2 YYREEE (reference sequence). This CDR3 contains 15 residues. The CDR3 is CASSLGGPPKETQYF. The CDR3 DNA sequence: TGTGCCAGCAGCTTGGGTGGCCCCCCAAAAGAGACCCAGTACTTC.

The chain links TRBV2 to TRBJ1-1; the match to TRBD1 covers 8 bases. Germline V gene lookup returns CDR1 SNHLY and CDR2 FYNNEI. This CDR3 spans 14 amino acids. Losses at the gene ends were 6 bases for V and 5 bases for J; bases not matched to a gene: 8. CDR3 sequence (DNA): TGTGCCAGCAGGAAGCTGACAGGGGATACTGAAGCTTTCTTT. It translates to CASRKLTGDTEAFF.